Sequencing of this TCR beta chain was carried out in a study of T-cell memory formation after mild COVID-19 (dated by TCRdb to 2020 to 2023). Background for the entire study: TCR sequence clusters from the two donors were found to be largely donor specific. In a couple of donors, T-cell clones that expanded and contracted after mild COVID-19 were tracked by sequencing TCRalpha and TCRbeta repertoires over time. The cohort was made up of two young adult volunteers, one female and one male, who were previously healthy. What the research found in general, with its limitations: Whether the second-wave clones peaking on day 37 were SARS-CoV-2 specific was not confirmed. Only a couple of mild cases were covered by the study, and larger cohorts that include severe cases with pre-infection samples were considered necessary. The detection of some responding clones in pre-infection memory suggests that pre-existing cross-reactive memory T cells joined the SARS-CoV-2 response. Clones contracting from day 15 to 85 had balanced CD4/CD8 phenotypes, while a second wave expanding from day 15 to 37 was biased towards CD4+. Contracting CD4+ clones turned up mainly in the CM and EM memory subsets, whereas EMRA was where CD8+ clones were enriched.

The instrument was an Illumina NovaSeq 6000. TCRalpha and TCRbeta cDNA libraries were constructed by 5'RACE with constant-segment primers, with sample barcodes and unique molecular identifiers being introduced. Trizol reagent was used to extract RNA from every sample. Amplification of the libraries took two PCR steps, and the second step added a second sample barcode plus Illumina TruSeq adapters. Sequencing of libraries was performed on an Illumina NovaSeq with 2 x 150 bp paired-end reads. On the study's bioinformatics: The reads were demultiplexed and collapsed into UMI-guided consensus sequences using migec v1.2.7. Using mixcr v2.1.11, UMI consensuses were aligned to TRA and TRB V and J templates and then assembled into clonotypes. Clonotypes were classified as expanded or contracted when called significant by both edgeR and NoisET, with noise models trained on biological replicates. For edgeR calls, the cutoffs were a false discovery rate-adjusted p below 0.01 and a log2 fold-change threshold of 1. As an exploratory analysis of dynamics, PCA with hierarchical clustering was applied to max-normalized trajectories of the 1000 most abundant clonotypes. Each responding clone was given a CD4 or CD8 phenotype based on the CD4+ and CD8+ repertoires, which had been sequenced separately. TCRdb applied fastp at Q25 and MiXCR to the public reads, then kept only in-frame beta chains. Each CDR3 protein appears once, grouped with its most common genes and DNA. TCRdb, not the authors, supplied the V and J calls. In all, the sample holds 340,000 or so distinct CDR3 sequences, and over 10% of those were seen once. The ten biggest clones cover 20% to 25% of the sample.

Ficoll-Paque density gradient centrifugation was the method used to isolate PBMCs. Remarks on this clonotype: The antigen this receptor binds is unknown. No clone much larger than this one lies a single base away; base qualities are absent.

Spanning cysteine to phenylalanine, the CDR3 consists of 14 amino acids. Solely the CDR3 DNA is kept, with 42 bases framed from the first base. V is trimmed back by 5 bases and J by 0 bases, and the junction contains 3 bases that no gene match accounts for. CDR1 and CDR2, per the germline V gene, are ENHRY and SYGVKD. The receptor comes from a man aged 18-30 years who had mild COVID-19 (a few samples of this study predate the infection). The sample titles of this study are shuffled in the database, so cell type and time point are left out; the donor was told from shared clones. Sequencing was carried out using PBMCs or a T cell subset sorted from them (not recorded which). In this chain, TRBV10-3 is recombined with TRBJ1-1; a stretch of 7 junction bases matches TRBD1. CDR3 sequence: CAISPTGMNTEAFF. The sequence in DNA is TGTGCCATCAGTCCGACAGGGATGAACACTGAAGCTTTCTTT.